This T cell receptor beta chain was recorded in a study of technical replicates of blood from a few donors. The CDR3 has 17 amino acids. The germline CDR1 and CDR2 sequences are PRHDT and FYEKMQ (reference sequence). The V gene end was trimmed by 4 bases and the J gene end by 4 bases; junction bases not matched to a gene: 13. Using immunoSEQ multiplex PCR, the repertoire was profiled, and TCRdb retains in-frame clones only, with some absent. Counted here are approximately 82,000 clones, over 80% occurring once; the ten biggest clones make up under 0.3%. The sample comprised T cells isolated from PBMCs. This receptor was taken from a human donor in good health. This chain joins TRBV13 and TRBJ2-3; 8 bases are a match to TRBD1. The CDR3 reads CASSWDTGTGASDTQYF. DNA for the CDR3: TGTGCCAGCAGCTGGGACACCGGGACAGGAGCTTCAGATACGCAGTATTTT. Full variable domain (outside the CDR3, taken from reference TRBV13 and TRBJ2-3): AAGVIQSPRHLIKEKRETATLKCYPIPRHDTVYWYQQGPGQDPQFLISFYEKMQSDKGSIPDRFSAQQFSDYHSELNMSSLELGDSALYFCASSWDTGTGASDTQYFGPGTRLTVL.